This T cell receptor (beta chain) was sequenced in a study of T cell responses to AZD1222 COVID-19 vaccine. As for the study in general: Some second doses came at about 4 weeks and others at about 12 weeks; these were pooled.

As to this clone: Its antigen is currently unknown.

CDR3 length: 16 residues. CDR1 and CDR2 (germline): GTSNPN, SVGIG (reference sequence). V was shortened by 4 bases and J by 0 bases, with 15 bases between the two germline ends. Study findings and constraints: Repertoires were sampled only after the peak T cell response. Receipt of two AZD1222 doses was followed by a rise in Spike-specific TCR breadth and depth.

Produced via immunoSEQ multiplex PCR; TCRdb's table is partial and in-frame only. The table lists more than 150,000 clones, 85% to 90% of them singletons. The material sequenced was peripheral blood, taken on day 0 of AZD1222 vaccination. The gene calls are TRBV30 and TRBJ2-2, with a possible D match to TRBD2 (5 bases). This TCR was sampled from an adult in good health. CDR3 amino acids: CAWKYTGWTNTGELFF. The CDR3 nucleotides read TGTGCCTGGAAGTATACGGGGTGGACGAACACCGGGGAGCTGTTTTTT.